The 13 T cell receptor beta chains given below trace back to one sample, sequenced in a study of blood T cell repertoires in COVID-19. TCRdb keeps only in-frame clones here, not all; method: immunoSEQ multiplex PCR. The table has some 120,000 clones, roughly 80% seen once; the top ten hold 15% to 20%. The specimen sequenced was peripheral blood. The origin of the receptors is a woman between 45 and 60 years old with acute or convalescent COVID-19.

The chain carries TRBV7-2 and TRBJ2-7; a possible D gene is TRBD1 (6 bases). Germline V gene data show CDR1 as SGHTA and CDR2 as FQGNSA. This CDR3 has 16 amino acids. V was pared by 5 bases and J by 3 bases, with 20 bases between. The CDR3 is CASSPPPGQQNYEQYF. In DNA, the CDR3 is TGTGCCAGCAGCCCCCCGCCCGGACAGCAGAACTACGAGCAGTACTTC.

The CDR3 is CAWSATGVRETQYF. The CDR3 DNA follows: TGTGCCTGGAGTGCAACAGGGGTCCGAGAGACCCAGTACTTC. J is TRBJ2-5 and V is TRBV30; TRBD1 matches 7 bases. The CDR3 has 14 amino acids. V trimming: 1 base; J trimming: 4 bases; junction bases outside the gene matches: 6. From germline, CDR1 is GTSNPN and CDR2 SVGIG (reference sequence).

This clone appeared once. The J gene is TRBJ1-3, the V gene TRBV2; D might be TRBD1 (5 bases). The length of the CDR3 is 15 residues. Trimming removed 6 bases from V and 0 bases from J, with 12 bases in between. Germline-derived CDR1 and CDR2 are SNHLY and FYNNEI. CDR3 region: CASRWGAASGNTIYF. The DNA of the CDR3 is TGTGCCAGCAGGTGGGGCGCAGCCTCTGGAAACACCATATATTTT.

This clone was found a few times. The CDR3, as DNA: TGTGCCAGCAGTGAATTGAGTAATCAGCCCCAGCATTTT. Its protein product is CASSELSNQPQHF. The J gene is TRBJ1-5, the V gene TRBV6-1; D ambiguous. Germline values: CDR1 MNHNS, CDR2 SASEGT. The CDR3 has 13 amino acids. Trimming took 2 bases from V and 4 from J, leaving 6 bases between them.

The chain uses TRBV18 and TRBJ2-1; the D is unclear. Germline V gene lookup returns CDR1 KGHSH and CDR2 LQKENI. This CDR3 comprises 16 residues. V was shortened by 0 bases and J by 5 bases, with 14 bases between the two germline ends. The CDR3 DNA is TGTGCCAGCTCACCACCTAACGGCCACCTAGACAATGAGCAGTTCTTC. Translation: CASSPPNGHLDNEQFF.

V gene TRBV2 combines with J gene TRBJ1-5, with 9 bases lining up with TRBD1. Trimming removed 7 bases from V and 3 bases from J; junction bases left unmatched: 7. The V gene's germline CDR1 is SNHLY and CDR2 FYNNEI. This CDR3 has 15 residues. CDR3 coding DNA: TGTGCCAGCAAACAGACAGGGGGTGACAATCAGCCCCAGCATTTT. Protein: CASKQTGGDNQPQHF.

This clone was detected once. V gene TRBV29-1 combines with J gene TRBJ1-2, with D possibly being TRBD1 (5 bases). V lost 1 base to trimming and J lost 7 bases, with 10 bases between them. CDR1 and CDR2 from the germline V gene are SQVTM and ANQGSEA. The CDR3 runs 12 residues. The CDR3 protein is CSVEGPDIGYTF. The DNA for the CDR3 is TGCAGCGTTGAAGGTCCGGACATTGGCTACACCTTC.

This clone appeared a single time. This chain connects TRBV7-2 to TRBJ1-3, with D possibly matching TRBD1 (6 bases). This CDR3 region has 15 residues. The V end was cut by 5 bases, the J end by 0 bases, with 11 bases between. Germline values: CDR1 SGHTA, CDR2 FQGNSA. The CDR3, as DNA: TGTGCCAGCAGCCCCGACAGGATCTCTGGAAACACCATATATTTT. Its protein is CASSPDRISGNTIYF. The complete variable domain, with remaining parts taken from reference TRBV7-2 and TRBJ1-3, reads GAGVSQSPSNKVTEKGKDVELRCDPISGHTALYWYRQSLGQGLEFLIYFQGNSAPDKSGLPSDRFSAERTGGSVSTLTIQRTQQEDSAVYLCASSPDRISGNTIYFGEGSWLTVV.

This chain joins TRBV6-5 and TRBJ1-1; 8 bases match TRBD1. The CDR3 is made up of 14 amino acids. Trimming took 11 bases from V and 4 from J; bases not matched to a gene: 12. The germline V gene has CDR1 MNHEY and CDR2 SVGAGI. The CDR3 here is CAGRRTGTGTEAFF. In DNA form, the CDR3 reads TGTGCCGGACGAAGGACAGGGACGGGCACTGAAGCTTTCTTT.

The chain combines TRBV7-3 with TRBJ2-1; D is unresolved. The V gene's germline CDR1 is SGHTA and CDR2 FQGTGA. The CDR3 extends over 13 amino acids. V was pared by 5 bases and J by 9 bases, with 14 bases between. The CDR3 DNA reads as TGTGCCAGCAGCCCCCGACATGTGGGTGAGCAGTTCTTC. Protein product: CASSPRHVGEQFF.

V is TRBV15 and J is TRBJ2-1; 7 nucleotides align to TRBD1. The J segment lost 2 bases and the V segment lost 3 bases, leaving 7 bases of the junction unmatched. Germline V gene sequence: CDR1 LNHNV, CDR2 YYDKDF (reference sequence). The CDR3 totals 16 residues. The CDR3 is CATSSPTGAAYNEQFF. CDR3 coding DNA: TGTGCCACCAGCAGTCCCACAGGGGCGGCCTACAATGAGCAGTTCTTC.

The chain employs TRBV28 and TRBJ2-3, with 9 nucleotides matching TRBD1. The J segment lost 6 bases and the V segment lost 4 bases, leaving 8 bases of the junction unmatched. This CDR3 is 15 amino acids long. Per the germline V gene, CDR1 is MDHEN and CDR2 is SYDVKM. CDR3 DNA sequence: TGTGCCAGCAGTTCGGTGGACAGGGGTCGGGATACGCAGTATTTT. Translated: CASSSVDRGRDTQYF.

The table lists this clone with a few counts. The chain joins TRBV5-1 to TRBJ2-7, with 10 bases identical to TRBD2. The CDR3 spans 13 residues. The germline CDR1 and CDR2 sequences are SGHRS and YFSETQ. With 4 bases clipped from V and 5 bases from J, the junction kept 3 bases outside the gene matches. CDR3 protein: CASSQGLANEQYF. The CDR3 DNA is TGCGCCAGCAGCCAGGGACTAGCGAACGAGCAGTACTTC. The full variable domain, in which reference TRBV5-1 and TRBJ2-7 provide the parts outside the CDR3, is KAGVTQTPRYLIKTRGQQVTLSCSPISGHRSVSWYQQTPGQGLQFLFEYFSETQRNKGNFPGRFSGRQFSNSRSEMNVSTLELGDSALYLCASSQGLANEQYFGPGTRLTVT.